Sequencing of this TCR beta chain was carried out in a study of blood T cell repertoires in COVID-19. Study in general: Samples representing acute and convalescent COVID-19 were sourced from the United States, Italy and Spain.

Living in 24 US areas, the participants were between 18 and 89 years of age. This clone appeared once. CDR1 is LGHNA, CDR2 YNFKEQ, per germline. V lost 1 base to trimming and J lost 4 bases, with 10 bases between them. This CDR3 is 14 amino acids long. Assay: immunoSEQ multiplex PCR; the TCRdb copy retains only in-frame clones and omits some. The table has some 340,000 clones, more than 75% seen once. The J gene is TRBJ1-1, the V gene TRBV4-2; weak D call: TRBD1 (5 bases). Input material: PBMCs or T cells enriched from blood (not recorded which). This TCR was sampled from a young woman who had recovered from COVID-19. CDR3 sequence (DNA): TGTGCCAGCAGCCAAGGCAGGGAGGGCACTGAAGCTTTCTTT. Protein: CASSQGREGTEAFF.